A single sample gave rise to the 9 T cell receptor beta chains below, sequenced in a study of identical twins (dated by TCRdb to the mid-2010s). Libraries were built with 5' RACE. Instrument on record: Illumina HiSeq 2000. Using fastp at Q25 and MiXCR, TCRdb reprocessed the public reads and kept productive beta chains. Rows with a matching CDR3 protein are joined into one entry that keeps the most common DNA and genes. For this sample there are about 490,000 distinct CDR3 sequences; around 15% appear just once. 0.44% of the sample belongs to the ten largest clones. This same sample was also part of a study on yellow fever vaccine responses in identical twins.

What was sequenced was CD4+ T cells sorted from blood. The receptors were gathered from a woman aged 18-29 years in good health.

This rearrangement joins TRBV5-1 to TRBJ1-1; D gene ambiguous. The V gene lost 5 bases and the J gene lost 1 base, with 12 bases spanning the gap. The CDR3 sequence is 14 residues long. Per germline, CDR1 SGHRS and CDR2 YFSETQ. In DNA, the CDR3 is TGCGCCAGCAGAGCTGGGAGTGGGAACACTGAAGCTTTCTTT. It specifies CASRAGSGNTEAFF.

This chain connects TRBV12-3 or TRBV12-4 to TRBJ2-2; TRBD2 agrees at 13 bases. V lost 2 bases to trimming and J lost 8 bases; unmatched junction nucleotides: 5. The CDR3 spans 16 residues. In nucleotides, the CDR3 is TGTGCCAGCAGTTTAAGACTAGCGGGGGGTCGAGGGGAGCTGTTTTTT. This gives the protein CASSLRLAGGRGELFF.

This clonotype was counted only a few times. V usage is TRBV29-1 and J usage is TRBJ2-1; no firm D call. Germline assignment: CDR1 SQVTM and CDR2 ANQGSEA. The V end was cut by 4 bases, the J end by 0 bases, with 10 bases between. The CDR3 has 14 residues. CDR3 in amino acids: CSVARSVSYNEQFF. The DNA for the CDR3 is TGCAGCGTTGCAAGGTCAGTCTCCTACAATGAGCAGTTCTTC.

This clonotype has more than one count but fewer than ten. This chain links TRBV12-3 or TRBV12-4 with TRBJ2-7; TRBD2 aligns across 10 bases. The CDR3 sequence is 15 residues long. V was pared by 3 bases and J by 6 bases, with 8 bases of the junction left unmatched. CDR3 region: CASSLGAGGPVEQYF. DNA of the CDR3: TGTGCCAGCAGTTTGGGAGCGGGAGGGCCAGTCGAGCAGTACTTC.

The gene calls are TRBV20-1 and TRBJ1-1, with 12 bases that match TRBD1. V lost 4 bases and J lost 10; bases outside the gene matches: 7. CDR3 length equals 13 residues. CDR1 and CDR2 (germline): DFQATT, SNEGSKA (reference sequence). The CDR3 bases are TGCAGTGCTAATCAGGGACAGGGGGCAGGAGCTTTCTTT. Translated: CSANQGQGAGAFF.

Only a few counts were recorded for this clonotype. The chain combines TRBV7-7 with TRBJ2-5; the D is unclear. Germline loops: CDR1 SSHAT, CDR2 FNYEAQ (reference sequence). Trimming left V 1 base short and J 4 bases short, with 19 bases between. This CDR3 has 17 residues. The DNA for the CDR3 is TGTGCCAGCAGCTTAGGGGCAGGATCAATATCGGGAGAGACCCAGTACTTC. Amino acids: CASSLGAGSISGETQYF.

V usage is TRBV28 and J usage is TRBJ1-4, with a weak D call TRBD1 (5 bases). The CDR3 runs to 16 residues. The V end lost 2 bases, the J end lost 5 bases, and 15 bases lay between the germline ends. Germline loops: CDR1 MDHEN, CDR2 SYDVKM. The CDR3 here is CASSLGGIPTNEKLFF. CDR3 nucleotides: TGTGCCAGCAGTTTAGGGGGGATACCCACCAATGAAAAACTGTTTTTT.

This clonotype occurred a few times. Written as DNA, the CDR3 is TGTGCCAGCAGTAGAGACGGGACTAGTTTTGCCGGGGAGCTGTTTTTT. It specifies CASSRDGTSFAGELFF. This sequence joins TRBV12-3 or TRBV12-4 and TRBJ2-2, with 8 bases lining up with TRBD2. This CDR3 contains 16 residues. V gave up 5 bases and J gave up 6 bases; unmatched junction bases: 11.

This clonotype occurred a few times. This rearrangement joins TRBV12-3 or TRBV12-4 to TRBJ2-2; 9 nucleotides agree with TRBD1. V dropped 6 bases and J dropped 3; count of bases not matched to a gene: 2. The CDR3 has 14 amino acids. The CDR3 coding sequence is TGTGCCAGCAGAAGACAGGGGGACACCGGGGAGCTGTTTTTT. It translates to CASRRQGDTGELFF.